This TCR beta chain was recovered during a study of beta chain features in type 1 diabetes. Study-level findings and limits: Among all four CD4+ subsets, Type 1 diabetes patients had TCRB CDR3s that were moderately but significantly shorter.

With 6 bases removed from V and 8 bases from J, the gap between germline ends came to 19 bases. Germline-derived CDR1 and CDR2 are SGHDN and FVKESK. The CDR3 runs to 14 residues. Investigators reverse transcribed all isolated RNA, so they sequenced expressed TCRB transcripts. Measured with immunoSEQ multiplex PCR; TCRdb has only the in-frame clones, and not every one. The table shows about 340,000 clones, with 7% to 10% occurring only once. A note on this clone: Its antigen is unidentified.

V usage is TRBV14 and J usage is TRBJ1-2; maybe TRBD1 (6 bases). Sequencing was carried out using central memory CD4+ T cells from blood. The source of this sequence is a man younger than 45 with type 1 diabetes. The CDR3 here is CASRKQGSHGGYTF. The CDR3 nucleotides read TGTGCCAGCAGAAAACAGGGATCCCACGGGGGCTACACCTTC.